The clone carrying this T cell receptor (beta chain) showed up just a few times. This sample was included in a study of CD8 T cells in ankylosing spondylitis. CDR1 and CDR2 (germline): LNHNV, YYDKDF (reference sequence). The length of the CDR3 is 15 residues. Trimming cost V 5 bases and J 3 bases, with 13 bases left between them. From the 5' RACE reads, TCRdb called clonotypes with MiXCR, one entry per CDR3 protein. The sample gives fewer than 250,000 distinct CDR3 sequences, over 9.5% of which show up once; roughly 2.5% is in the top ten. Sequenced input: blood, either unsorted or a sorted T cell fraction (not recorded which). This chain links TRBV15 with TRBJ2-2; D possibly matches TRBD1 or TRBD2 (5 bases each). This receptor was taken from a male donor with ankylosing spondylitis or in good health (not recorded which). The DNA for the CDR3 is TGTGCCACCAGCCCCCGGGACCTTGACACCGGGGAGCTGTTTTTT. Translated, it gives CATSPRDLDTGELFF.